This T cell receptor beta chain was recorded in a study of OX40 agonist ivuxolimab in advanced cancers. General study results and limits: Among the lowest peripheral clonal expansion occurred in 0.1-3.0 mg/kg partial responders.

About this clone: The antigen is not known.

Data came from immunoSEQ multiplex PCR; TCRdb stores just in-frame clones and leaves some out. The sample contains some 85,000 clones, around 87% of which appear only once. CDR1 KGHSH and CDR2 LQKENI come from the germline V gene. This CDR3 spans 13 amino acids. Trimming left V 6 bases short and J 8 bases short, with 17 bases between. The clonotype comes from an adult with an advanced solid tumor such as melanoma, head and neck, liver or kidney cancer. The chain is built from TRBV18 and TRBJ2-7; D gene unclear. Sample: CD4+ or CD8+ T cells sorted from blood, taken in a trial of the OX40 agonist ivuxolimab. DNA of the CDR3: TGTGCCAGCTCTCCCGAAACAAGGTTTAAGCAGTACTTC. This sequence encodes CASSPETRFKQYF.